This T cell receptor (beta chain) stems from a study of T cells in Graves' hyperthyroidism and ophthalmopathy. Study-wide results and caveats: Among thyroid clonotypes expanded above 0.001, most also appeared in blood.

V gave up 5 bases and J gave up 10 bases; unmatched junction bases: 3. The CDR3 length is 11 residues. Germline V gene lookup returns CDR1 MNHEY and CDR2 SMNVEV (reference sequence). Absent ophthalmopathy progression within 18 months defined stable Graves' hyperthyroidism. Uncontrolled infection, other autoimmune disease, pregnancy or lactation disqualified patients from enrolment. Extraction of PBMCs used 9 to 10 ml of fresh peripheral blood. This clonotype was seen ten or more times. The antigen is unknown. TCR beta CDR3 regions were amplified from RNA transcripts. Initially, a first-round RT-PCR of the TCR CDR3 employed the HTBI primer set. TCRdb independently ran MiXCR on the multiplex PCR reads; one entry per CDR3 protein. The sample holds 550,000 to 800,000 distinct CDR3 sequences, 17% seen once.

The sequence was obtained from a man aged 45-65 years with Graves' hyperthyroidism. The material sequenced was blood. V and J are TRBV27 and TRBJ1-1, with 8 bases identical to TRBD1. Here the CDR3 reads CASSKGQGAFF. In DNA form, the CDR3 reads TGTGCCAGCAGTAAAGGACAGGGAGCTTTCTTT.